These 16 T cell receptor beta chains came from one sample sequenced in a study of T cells in localized non-small cell lung cancer. Sequencing was performed with immunoSEQ multiplex PCR; in TCRdb, only in-frame clones are kept and a portion is missing. The sample consists of roughly 8,000 clones, about 90% of them appearing once. Sequencing was performed on peripheral blood mononuclear cells, taken before any cancer treatment. The receptors were gathered from a male donor aged 60 or over with stage II lung adenocarcinoma.

Only one count was recorded for this clone. This chain links TRBV5-1 with TRBJ1-1; TRBD1 is a possible D gene (6 bases). V lost 0 bases to trimming and J lost 8 bases, with 14 bases between them. Germline V CDR1 and CDR2: SGHRS, YFSETQ. The CDR3 is made up of 14 amino acids. The CDR3 loop reads CASSLEGGVPEAFF. The CDR3, as DNA: TGCGCCAGCAGCTTGGAGGGGGGGGTCCCCGAAGCTTTCTTT. The full variable domain, completed using reference TRBV5-1 and TRBJ1-1, is KAGVTQTPRYLIKTRGQQVTLSCSPISGHRSVSWYQQTPGQGLQFLFEYFSETQRNKGNFPGRFSGRQFSNSRSEMNVSTLELGDSALYLCASSLEGGVPEAFFGQGTRLTVV.

The V gene is TRBV28, the J gene TRBJ1-4; no clear D gene. This CDR3 has 14 amino acids. In germline, CDR1 is MDHEN, CDR2 SYDVKM. With 6 bases removed from V and 1 base from J, the gap between germline ends came to 9 bases. DNA of the CDR3: TGTGCCAGCAGATCACTATTAACTAATGAAAAACTGTTTTTT. The encoded protein is CASRSLLTNEKLFF.

This rearrangement joins TRBV4-2 to TRBJ2-3; 10 bases line up with TRBD2. The CDR3 has 18 amino acids. The J segment lost 0 bases and the V segment lost 4 bases, leaving 10 bases of the junction unmatched. Germline CDR1 is LGHNA and CDR2 is YNFKEQ. The chain's CDR3 is CASSLQGTSDTSTDTQYF. Written as DNA, the CDR3 is TGTGCCAGCAGCCTCCAAGGGACTAGCGATACTAGCACAGATACGCAGTATTTT.

The chain links TRBV28 to TRBJ1-6; D call uncertain. There are 10 residues in the CDR3. The germline gives CDR1 MDHEN, CDR2 SYDVKM. The CDR3 loop is CASLSSPLHF. The CDR3, as DNA: TGTGCGTCATTGAGTTCACCCCTCCACTTT.

This clone was seen once. The chain employs TRBV7-5 and TRBJ1-5; the table's D gene call, TRBD1, was not cross checked with the DNA. TRBV7-5 is a pseudogene segment. CDR3 length equals 19 residues. DNA of the CDR3: TGTGCCAGAAGCTTAGCCCGGGACACCTACCCGTATAGCAATCAGCCCCAGCATTTT. Translation: CARSLARDTYPYSNQPQHF.

The V gene is TRBV6-5, the J gene TRBJ1-2, with D tentatively TRBD1 (5 bases). In germline, CDR1 is MNHEY, CDR2 SVGAGI. V shed 4 bases and J shed 7 bases, with 13 bases lying between them. The CDR3 covers 13 residues. CDR3 coding DNA: TGTGCCAGCAGTTCCCAGGGCTTAATTGGCTACACCTTC. This sequence encodes CASSSQGLIGYTF.

This chain links TRBV5-1 with TRBJ1-3; D is undetermined. Trimming took 3 bases from V and 0 from J, leaving 10 bases between them. The CDR3 has 15 amino acids. Per the germline V gene, CDR1 is SGHRS and CDR2 is YFSETQ. The CDR3 DNA sequence: TGCGCCAGCAGCTCCCTGGGCCTCTCTGGAAACACCATATATTTT. As protein: CASSSLGLSGNTIYF.

The V gene is TRBV11-2, the J gene TRBJ1-6; possible D gene TRBD1, 5 bases. The CDR3 runs 15 residues. The V gene lost 8 bases and the J gene lost 4 bases, with 15 bases spanning the gap. CDR1 SGHAT and CDR2 FQNNGV come from the germline V gene. As DNA, the CDR3 is TGTGCCAGCTCCCTCCCCCGGGGGTATAATTCACCCCTCCACTTT. This codes for CASSLPRGYNSPLHF.

The rearrangement uses TRBV7-9 and TRBJ1-2; no firm D call. The germline V and J ends were trimmed by 5 bases and 6 bases, with 19 bases remaining between them. The CDR3 loop spans 15 amino acids. Looked up from germline, CDR1 is SEHNR and CDR2 is FQNEAQ (reference sequence). CDR3 nucleotide sequence: TGTGCCAGCAGCCCGACGGGTACCACAATTAATGGCTACACCTTC. Amino acid sequence: CASSPTGTTINGYTF.

This chain uses TRBV4-2 with TRBJ2-2, with TRBD2 matching over 11 bases. The V segment lost 4 bases and the J segment 3 bases; nucleotides outside the gene matches: 1. Germline V gene sequence: CDR1 LGHNA, CDR2 YNFKEQ. This CDR3 has 15 amino acids. The CDR3 sequence is CASSPLAGDTGELFF. CDR3 nucleotides: TGTGCCAGCAGCCCACTAGCGGGGGACACCGGGGAGCTGTTTTTT.

This rearrangement joins TRBV18 to TRBJ1-4; 7 bases align to TRBD1. The CDR3 length is 16 residues. With 3 bases clipped from V and 6 bases from J, the junction kept 10 bases outside the gene matches. Germline CDR1 is KGHSH and CDR2 is LQKENI. CDR3 DNA sequence: TGTGCCAGCTCACCGCTCCCGGGACAGATAGATGAAAAACTGTTTTTT. It specifies CASSPLPGQIDEKLFF.

This chain connects TRBV27 to TRBJ1-5, with D perhaps matching TRBD1 (6 bases). CDR1 is MNHEY, CDR2 SMNVEV, per germline (reference sequence). This CDR3 comprises 12 residues. Trimming took off 7 bases at V and 7 bases at J, with 11 bases between the two ends. CDR3 DNA: TGTGCCAGCAAAGATAGGGGGCAGCCCCAGCATTTT. Translated, it gives CASKDRGQPQHF.

The gene calls are TRBV18 and TRBJ2-7; D unresolved. The CDR3 loop spans 12 amino acids. V was trimmed by 5 bases and J by 4 bases, leaving 9 bases between them. The germline gives CDR1 KGHSH, CDR2 LQKENI. The CDR3, as DNA: TGTGCCAGCTCAGCCACAGCATACGAGCAGTACTTC. Translation: CASSATAYEQYF.

The rearrangement links TRBV14 to TRBJ2-3; TRBD1 agrees at 7 bases. There are 16 residues in the CDR3. J was trimmed by 2 bases and V by 4 bases; bases with no gene match: 9. CDR1 and CDR2 (germline): SGHDN, FVKESK. CDR3 nucleotides: TGTGCCAGCAGCCCCCTCCGGGACAGCCTCACAGATACGCAGTATTTT. Its translation is CASSPLRDSLTDTQYF.

The rearrangement uses TRBV2 and TRBJ1-4; 8 bases are shared with TRBD1. After removal of 7 bases from V and 7 bases from J, the junction contained 8 bases not matched to a gene. The CDR3 totals 14 residues. Per germline, CDR1 SNHLY and CDR2 FYNNEI. The CDR3 loop is CASKNGTGLEKLFF. For the CDR3, the DNA is TGTGCCAGCAAAAACGGGACAGGCCTTGAAAAACTGTTTTTT.

This sequence joins TRBV6-1 and TRBJ2-7; TRBD1 or TRBD2 may be the D gene (5 bases each). CDR1 and CDR2 from the germline V gene are MNHNS and SASEGT. This CDR3 region has 15 residues. V was pared by 7 bases and J by 0 bases, with 16 bases between. This chain's CDR3 is CASTPNRGGSYEQYF. The CDR3 DNA follows: TGTGCCAGCACTCCTAATCGGGGCGGCTCCTACGAGCAGTACTTC.